One sample yielded the 23 T cell receptor beta chains listed below, sequenced in a study of Ad26.COV2.S vaccination and SARS-CoV-2 variants (dated by TCRdb to the early 2020s). The time point label of this sample denotes: individuals recovered from natural SARS-CoV-2 infection. The receptor library was made with the immunoSEQ multiplex PCR assay. This immuneACCESS table, as held by TCRdb, lists in-frame sequences with V and J called but not all clones. Of the missing ones, under half trace to an unresolved V gene in checked studies; the others have no known cause. Within this sample are hundreds of thousands of clones, with 90% to 95% of them counted one time only. Jointly, the top ten make up around 4% of the sample. This sample comprised peripheral blood, obtained after recovery from COVID-19. The receptors shown here come from a human donor who had recovered from COVID-19.

This rearrangement joins TRBV5-5 to TRBJ2-4; no clear D gene. Trimming left V 4 bases short and J 2 bases short, with 7 bases between. Germline CDR1 and CDR2: SGHKS and YYEKEE (reference sequence). This CDR3 comprises 13 residues. The CDR3 coding sequence is TGTGCCAGCAGCGGGGATTCCAAAAACATTCAGTACTTC. This translates into CASSGDSKNIQYF. The full variable domain, with the rest looked up from reference TRBV5-5 and TRBJ2-4, is DAGVTQSPTHLIKTRGQQVTLRCSPISGHKSVSWYQQVLGQGPQFIFQYYEKEERGRGNFPDRFSARQFPNYSSELNVNALLLGDSALYLCASSGDSKNIQYFGAGTRLSVL.

The V gene is TRBV29-1, the J gene TRBJ2-5; no reliable D call. V lost 6 bases to trimming and J lost 5 bases, with 13 bases between them. This CDR3 is built from 12 residues. Germline V gives CDR1 SQVTM, CDR2 ANQGSEA. The CDR3 nucleotides are TGCAGCGTCATTAACCCATGGGAGACCCAGTACTTC. Its protein product is CSVINPWETQYF.

The chain employs TRBV3-1 (or the pseudogene TRBV3-2) and TRBJ2-1, with TRBD1 matching 9 bases. The CDR3 extends over 18 amino acids. V dropped 6 bases and J dropped 4; count of bases not matched to a gene: 16. Germline CDR1 is LGHDT and CDR2 is YNNKEL (reference sequence). The CDR3 bases are TGTGCCAGCAGGGGACAGGGCCTGGCGCCGGTAGGGTACAATGAGCAGTTCTTC. Translated, it gives CASRGQGLAPVGYNEQFF.

V usage is TRBV5-1 and J usage is TRBJ2-6; D is perhaps TRBD2 (5 bases). V was pared by 1 base and J by 1 base, with 6 bases between. CDR3 length: 15 residues. Germline CDR1 and CDR2: SGHRS and YFSETQ. The CDR3 DNA follows: TGCGCCAGCAGCTTGCGCGGGTCTGGGGCCAACGTCCTGACTTTC. Protein product: CASSLRGSGANVLTF.

This clone was counted between two and nine times. The rearrangement links TRBV4-3 to TRBJ2-7, with D unresolved. This CDR3 is built from 11 residues. V lost 2 bases and J lost 6, with 5 bases in between. The germline V gene encodes CDR1 LGHNA and CDR2 YSLEER. In DNA, the CDR3 is TGCGCCAGCAGCCAAACAATCGAGCAGTACTTC. Encoded protein: CASSQTIEQYF.

The V gene is TRBV12-3 or TRBV12-4, the J gene TRBJ2-5; D is unresolved. This CDR3 is built from 13 residues. V lost 5 bases and J 2 bases, leaving 9 bases between the germline ends. DNA of the CDR3: TGTGCCAGCAGTCCTCAGGTACAAGAGACCCAGTACTTC. It codes for CASSPQVQETQYF.

V and J are TRBV10-2 and TRBJ1-2; the D gene is possibly TRBD1 (6 bases). The CDR3 length is 15 residues. V lost 2 bases, J lost 8 bases, and 18 bases lay in between. Germline loops: CDR1 WSHSY, CDR2 SAAADI. Here the CDR3 DNA reads TGCGCCAGCAGTGAGGGAAGGACAGCGGTGAGAGGCTACACCTTC. Translated, it gives CASSEGRTAVRGYTF.

The chain joins TRBV19 to TRBJ1-4, with 7 bases fitting TRBD1. Trimming took 0 bases from V and 7 from J; bases not matched to a gene: 5. The germline CDR1 and CDR2 sequences are LNHDA and SQIVND (reference sequence). The CDR3 extends over 15 amino acids. The CDR3 coding sequence is TGTGCCAGTAGTATAGAGACAGGGAGGATTGAAAAACTGTTTTTT. It yields the protein CASSIETGRIEKLFF.

The gene calls are TRBV5-1 and TRBJ2-2, with D unresolved. The CDR3 loop spans 11 amino acids. Germline V CDR1 and CDR2: SGHRS, YFSETQ. Trimming left V 5 bases short and J 6 bases short, with 5 bases between. The CDR3 DNA reads TGCGCCAGCAGGGTGGCCGGGGAGCTGTTTTTT. It translates to CASRVAGELFF. Using reference TRBV5-1 and TRBJ2-2 for the parts outside the CDR3, the full variable domain is KAGVTQTPRYLIKTRGQQVTLSCSPISGHRSVSWYQQTPGQGLQFLFEYFSETQRNKGNFPGRFSGRQFSNSRSEMNVSTLELGDSALYLCASRVAGELFFGEGSRLTVL.

V usage is TRBV12-3 or TRBV12-4 and J usage is TRBJ2-3, with a weak D call TRBD1 (5 bases). This CDR3 contains 12 residues. The V end lost 3 bases, the J end lost 14 bases, and 15 bases lay between the germline ends. Written as DNA, the CDR3 is TGTGCCAGCAGTTTGGGGCAGCTAACGGGGTATTTT. Amino acid sequence: CASSLGQLTGYF.

The table lists this clone with a count of one. The V and J genes are TRBV5-1 and TRBJ2-5; 9 nucleotides align to TRBD1. The CDR3 length is 14 residues. The ends lost 4 bases at V and 5 bases at J; junction bases unmatched: 6. Germline V gene data show CDR1 as SGHRS and CDR2 as YFSETQ. The CDR3 bases are TGCGCCAGCAGCGGTACAGGGGGCGGGGAGACCCAGTACTTC. This sequence encodes CASSGTGGGETQYF.

The V call is TRBV10-3, the J call TRBJ2-2; a possible D gene is TRBD1 (5 bases). V was shortened by 6 bases and J by 1 base, with 15 bases between the two germline ends. There are 16 residues in the CDR3. Germline V lookup: CDR1 ENHRY, CDR2 SYGVKD. The CDR3 loop is CAIRGRVTENTGELFF. CDR3 in DNA: TGTGCCATCAGGGGTCGTGTGACAGAGAACACCGGGGAGCTGTTTTTT.

This chain links TRBV7-8 with TRBJ2-4; a possible D gene is TRBD2 (6 bases). V was trimmed by 10 bases and J by 8 bases, leaving 12 bases between them. The germline CDR1 and CDR2 sequences are SGHVS and FQNEAQ. CDR3 size: 11 residues. This CDR3 reads CATKWGDIQYF. CDR3 bases: TGTGCCACCAAGTGGGGGGACATTCAGTACTTC.

The V gene is TRBV7-2, the J gene TRBJ1-6; no reliable D call. CDR1 and CDR2 (germline): SGHTA, FQGNSA. Trimming took 0 bases from V and 10 from J, leaving 7 bases between them. This CDR3 is 13 amino acids long. The CDR3 DNA is TGTGCCAGCAGCTTAGCGTCCGGATCACCCCTCCACTTT. It codes for CASSLASGSPLHF.

V gene TRBV6-5 combines with J gene TRBJ2-3, with 13 bases identical to TRBD2. The trim removed 7 bases at V and 4 bases at J, leaving 5 bases unmatched. CDR3 size: 15 residues. Germline V lookup: CDR1 MNHEY, CDR2 SVGAGI. In nucleotides, the CDR3 is TGTGCCAGCACCGAACTAGCGGGGGGGCCAGATACGCAGTATTTT. Protein: CASTELAGGPDTQYF.

The V call is TRBV6-4, the J call TRBJ1-5; 9 positions match TRBD1. The CDR3 length is 18 residues. V shed 6 bases and J 0 bases; nucleotides not matched to a gene: 12. CDR1 is MRHNA and CDR2 is SNTAGT in the germline V gene. Here the CDR3 reads CASRASRDREGSNQPQHF. The CDR3 DNA sequence: TGTGCCAGCAGAGCGTCCCGGGACAGGGAGGGTAGCAATCAGCCCCAGCATTTT.

This clone was observed once. The chain employs TRBV15 and TRBJ1-1, with TRBD1 as a possible D gene (5 bases). CDR3 size: 14 residues. Germline values: CDR1 LNHNV, CDR2 YYDKDF (reference sequence). With 3 bases removed from V and 5 bases from J, the gap between germline ends came to 13 bases. This CDR3 is CATSRGVGGTEAFF. CDR3 in DNA: TGTGCCACCAGCAGGGGGGTTGGGGGAACTGAAGCTTTCTTT.

The chain recombines TRBV27 with TRBJ1-6; 9 positions agree with TRBD1. The CDR3 is 15 amino acids. Germline V lookup: CDR1 MNHEY, CDR2 SMNVEV (reference sequence). V shed 5 bases and J 11 bases; nucleotides not matched to a gene: 10. CDR3 sequence (DNA): TGTGCCAGCAGTAACACCGGGACAGGGCTGACACCCCTCCACTTT. Encoded protein: CASSNTGTGLTPLHF.

CDR3 amino acids: CASSDNRREYF. The CDR3 region has the DNA TGTGCCAGCAGTGACAATCGGAGGGAATACTTC. The V and J genes are TRBV2 and TRBJ2-5; the D gene is possibly TRBD2 (6 bases). The CDR3 runs 11 residues. Germline V gene sequence: CDR1 SNHLY, CDR2 FYNNEI. The V gene lost 3 bases and the J gene lost 14 bases, with 13 bases spanning the gap.

The V and J genes are TRBV7-2 and TRBJ2-5; TRBD2 aligns across 12 bases. The V segment lost 5 bases and the J segment 4 bases; nucleotides outside the gene matches: 11. The CDR3 spans 17 residues. From germline, CDR1 is SGHTA and CDR2 FQGNSA. Here the CDR3 reads CASSPAGLAGLAETQYF. In DNA, the CDR3 is TGTGCCAGCAGCCCCGCAGGACTAGCGGGGTTGGCAGAGACCCAGTACTTC.

The chain has TRBV9 and TRBJ2-1; the match to TRBD2 covers 7 bases. V lost 7 bases to trimming and J lost 6 bases; unmatched junction nucleotides: 4. There are 12 residues in the CDR3. Germline CDR1 SGDLS, CDR2 YYNGEE. CDR3 sequence reads: CASGWGGNEQFF. The CDR3 coding sequence is TGTGCCAGCGGGTGGGGGGGCAATGAGCAGTTCTTC. Full variable domain (rest looked up from reference TRBV9 and TRBJ2-1): DSGVTQTPKHLITATGQRVTLRCSPRSGDLSVYWYQQSLDQGLQFLIQYYNGEERAKGNILERFSAQQFPDLHSELNLSSLELGDSALYFCASGWGGNEQFFGPGTRLTVL.

V usage is TRBV19 and J usage is TRBJ2-1; the D gene is possibly TRBD1 (5 bases). This CDR3 has 11 residues. Germline CDR1 reads LNHDA; CDR2 reads SQIVND (reference sequence). The ends were cut back, 8 bases at V and 8 bases at J, with 10 bases in the middle. CDR3 sequence reads: CASRKGYEQFF. The CDR3 nucleotides read TGTGCCAGTCGAAAGGGGTATGAGCAGTTCTTC.

There are a few counts of this clone. The V call is TRBV10-1, the J call TRBJ1-2; D is undetermined. Deletions cut 0 bases from V and 1 base from J, with 3 bases between. Germline assignment: CDR1 WNHNN and CDR2 SYGVQD (reference sequence). The CDR3 extends over 13 amino acids. The CDR3 sequence is CASSESINYGYTF. In nucleotides, the CDR3 is TGCGCCAGCAGTGAGTCGATTAACTATGGCTACACCTTC.